This TCR beta chain was obtained from a study of blood T cell repertoires in COVID-19 (dated by TCRdb to 2018 to 2021). Regarding the research as a whole: The collaborator samples originated in the United States, Italy and Spain and spanned the acute and convalescent phases of COVID-19. The prospective study material was composed of cDNA or gDNA derived from T cells, B-cell-depleted T cells, or PBMCs. Subjects who had been exposed to COVID-19, were actively infected with it, or had recovered from it provided the deeply sampled blood TCRbeta repertoires that made up the dataset. The repertoires were made available in a free public database intended to serve as a resource for research on the immune response to SARS-CoV-2. The samples were drawn from two sources: the first 160 participants of the ongoing ImmuneRACE study, and fewer than 1,500 subjects contributed by 6 global collaborators. The sample metadata nearly always contained a de-identified subject ID, COVID-19 status, age in years and sex. HLA class I and class II types, where available, came from metadata supplied by the sample provider rather than from assay-based typing. On the study overall, not on this receptor specifically: The quantity of clinical and demographic metadata differed by source and by participant and was supplied without curation.

V is shortened by 5 bases, J by 4 bases, and the region joining them spans 12 bases. The germline V gene supplies CDR1 SGHDT and CDR2 YYEEEE. Spanning cysteine to phenylalanine, the CDR3 consists of 13 amino acids. Just the 39-base CDR3 DNA is kept, in frame starting at base 1. TCRbeta CDR3 regions were amplified from genomic DNA by means of the immunoSEQ Assay, a bias-controlled multiplex PCR. Per the source publication's procedure: Within the assay, amplification of reference gene primers was used to estimate how many nucleated cells each sample contained. To quantify the absolute abundance of each unique TCRbeta CDR3 rearrangement, sequence reads were collapsed and filtered. Productive Simpson clonality was computed per sample as the square root of Simpson's diversity index over productive rearrangements. In its TCRdb copy, this immuneACCESS table keeps in-frame sequences only and misses some clones. Where compared with another copy, unresolved V genes explain less than half of these, and the others have no known cause. V and J calls and clone size follow that table, whereas D and trimming were derived from the DNA. This sample comprises 250,000 to 300,000 clones, 70% to 90% of them detected only once. The ten top clones hold 3% of the sample.

Each collaborating institution followed its own protocols to collect whole blood in K2EDTA tubes. For TCRbeta analysis, collaborators shipped samples as frozen whole blood, isolated PBMCs, or DNA extracted from either of those sample types. This clone has just a few counts. The specificity of this receptor is unknown. Base quality data are lacking; no much larger clone is found one base away. The chain uses TRBV5-6 and TRBJ1-2; no D gene call is confident. The source of this sequence is a woman aged 25-40 years with active or convalescent COVID-19. Material for sequencing was peripheral blood. The CDR3 reads CASRFGSIYGYTF. The nucleotide sequence is given as TGTGCCAGCAGATTCGGGTCCATCTATGGCTACACCTTC.